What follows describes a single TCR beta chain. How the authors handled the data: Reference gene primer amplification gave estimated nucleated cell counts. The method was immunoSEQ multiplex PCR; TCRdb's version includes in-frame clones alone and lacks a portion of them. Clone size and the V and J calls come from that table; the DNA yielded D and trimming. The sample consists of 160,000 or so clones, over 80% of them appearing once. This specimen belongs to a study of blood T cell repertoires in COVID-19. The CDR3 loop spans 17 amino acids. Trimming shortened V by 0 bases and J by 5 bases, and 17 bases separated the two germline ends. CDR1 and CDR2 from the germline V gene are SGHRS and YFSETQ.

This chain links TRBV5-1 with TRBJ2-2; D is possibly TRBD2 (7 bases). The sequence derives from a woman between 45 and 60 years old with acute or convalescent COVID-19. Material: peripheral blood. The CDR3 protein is CASSLVRTGGQTGELFF. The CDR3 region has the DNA TGCGCCAGCAGCTTGGTCAGGACGGGGGGCCAAACCGGGGAGCTGTTTTTT.